These T cell receptor beta chains were read from a single sample in a study of blood T cell repertoires in COVID-19. This table comes from immunoSEQ multiplex PCR, and its TCRdb copy is limited to in-frame clones, with some not included. The repertoire includes around 450,000 clones, 70% to 90% of them detected once, and about 2.1% sits in the top ten. Material: PBMCs or T cells enriched from blood (not recorded which). The origin of the receptors is a woman between 18 and 29 years old with acute COVID-19. Each CDR3 is given with its conserved first and last residue. Fields, in order: clone size, V gene, J gene, CDR3 protein. The listing skips clone size in some rows; elsewhere it reads once, few, many or a size class.

-	TRBV28	TRBJ1-6	CASSSSGTAFPLYNSPLHF
-	TRBV2	TRBJ1-3	CASSGDRVRNTIYF
-	TRBV3-1/TRBV3-2	TRBJ1-4	CASSQSSGTIGEKLFF
-	TRBV6-1	TRBJ2-5	CASSERGQGRTETQYF
-	TRBV5-4	TRBJ2-3	CASSLEVGVTDTQYF
-	TRBV28	TRBJ1-5	CASRSNRVGGNQPQHF
-	TRBV9	TRBJ2-1	CASSPGGLNEQFF
-	TRBV29-1	TRBJ1-1	CSVTSGQGNTEAFF
-	TRBV19	TRBJ1-2	CASSGAPTNYGYTF
-	TRBV7-9	TRBJ2-1	CASSSPGTSVVNEQFF
-	TRBV5-6	TRBJ2-7	CASSHSGGDEQYF
-	TRBV7-2	TRBJ1-1	CASSLDRGTEAFF
-	TRBV5-1	TRBJ2-1	CASSLSTGGPVAEQFF
few	TRBV3-1/TRBV3-2	TRBJ1-1	CASSQEGTEAFF
-	TRBV7-9	TRBJ1-2	CASSPGTLMNYGYTF
-	TRBV9	TRBJ1-5	CASSVGTGGQPQHF
-	TRBV2	TRBJ1-6	CASSPRQVWSYNSPLHF
once	TRBV9	TRBJ1-1	CASSGAVTEAFF
few	TRBV21-1	TRBJ2-5	CASSKVKGVETQYF
-	TRBV11-2	TRBJ2-5	CASSLERGALAGTQYF
-	TRBV4-1	TRBJ2-3	CASSEQTLTDTQYF